The clone carrying this T cell receptor (beta chain) was recorded many times. TRAV and TRBV primers primed cDNA for both TCRalpha and TCRbeta. The authors ran 20 PCR cycles to amplify TCRs with a constant-region primer and V-primer adapter. MiXCR, run by TCRdb on the reads, gives a single entry per CDR3 protein. The data hold 30,000 to 45,000 distinct CDR3 sequences, with less than 25% observed a single time. This sample is part of a study of low-dose radiotherapy and immunotherapy resistance in tumors. Study-level information: The study gave patients oral aspirin 300 mg daily for four cycles from cycle 1 day 1.

Time point noted: after trial treatment. Treatment denoted: LDRT plus nivolumab, ipilimumab, low-dose cyclophosphamide and aspirin (RACIN trial). V lost 7 bases and J lost 14, with 15 bases in between. This CDR3 is built from 11 residues. Germline CDR1 MNHEY, CDR2 SVGEGT. The TCR was taken from a female donor with ovarian cancer. This sequence joins TRBV6-2 or TRBV6-3 and TRBJ2-1, with D possibly TRBD2 on 6 matching bases. The sequenced sample was PBMCs, obtained after low-dose radiotherapy plus immunotherapy. The CDR3 sequence: CASNRWRGKFF. CDR3 nucleotide sequence: TGTGCCAGCAACCGATGGCGGGGAAAGTTCTTC.